This passage covers 16 T cell receptor beta chains from one sample sequenced in a study of blood T cell repertoires in COVID-19. Assay used: immunoSEQ multiplex PCR; TCRdb lists only in-frame clones, some missing. The repertoire consists of tens of thousands of clones, with approximately 85% occurring once and the leading ten covering roughly an eighth. Sequenced: peripheral blood. These receptors were obtained from a human donor in a cohort sampled during active COVID-19.

This clone was detected only once. The chain links TRBV2 to TRBJ1-3; D remains ambiguous. The CDR3 is 12 amino acids. Germline V gene lookup returns CDR1 SNHLY and CDR2 FYNNEI. V lost 8 bases and J 4 bases, leaving 9 bases between the germline ends. This CDR3 reads CASGPTGNTIYF. In DNA, the CDR3 is TGTGCCAGCGGCCCGACAGGAAACACCATATATTTT.

The rearrangement links TRBV28 to TRBJ2-6; the D is unclear. This CDR3 is built from 16 residues. Germline values: CDR1 MDHEN, CDR2 SYDVKM. Trimming shortened V by 7 bases and J by 0 bases, and 13 bases separated the two germline ends. Here the CDR3 DNA reads TGTGCCAGCAATCGTCCAGGTAGCTCTGGGGCCAACGTCCTGACTTTC. Translation: CASNRPGSSGANVLTF.

This clone has a single count. This chain links TRBV24-1 with TRBJ2-3; D might be TRBD2 (5 bases). Trimming cost V 3 bases and J 0 bases, with 18 bases left between them. The CDR3 is 18 residues long. Germline CDR1 is KGHDR and CDR2 is SFDVKD. The CDR3 nucleotides are TGTGCCACCAGTGATCCTGTGAGCCGGGGAACTAGCACAGATACGCAGTATTTT. This encodes CATSDPVSRGTSTDTQYF.

The chain has TRBV27 and TRBJ2-3, with TRBD2 matching over 7 bases. The CDR3 spans 16 residues. The ends lost 7 bases at V and 3 bases at J; junction bases unmatched: 13. CDR1 is MNHEY, CDR2 SMNVEV, per germline (reference sequence). CDR3 protein: CASTAWGGAGTDTQYF. DNA of the CDR3: TGTGCCAGCACAGCGTGGGGAGGGGCTGGGACAGATACGCAGTATTTT.

The V call is TRBV13, the J call TRBJ1-2; D remains unclear. The V gene lost 2 bases and the J gene lost 8 bases, with 9 bases spanning the gap. CDR3 size: 12 residues. Per germline, CDR1 PRHDT and CDR2 FYEKMQ (reference sequence). The chain's CDR3 is CASSLRGTGYTF. The DNA of the CDR3 is TGTGCCAGCAGCTTACGCGGCACGGGCTACACCTTC.

V gene TRBV7-9 combines with J gene TRBJ2-2, with TRBD1 identical over 9 bases. The germline gives CDR1 SEHNR, CDR2 FQNEAQ (reference sequence). This CDR3 spans 17 amino acids. The trim removed 5 bases at V and 4 bases at J, leaving 11 bases unmatched. CDR3 DNA sequence: TGTGCCAGCAGCAAAAATACAGGGGGCTTGAGCACCGGGGAGCTGTTTTTT. Amino acid sequence: CASSKNTGGLSTGELFF. Together with reference TRBV7-9 and TRBJ2-2, the CDR3 gives the full variable domain: DTGVSQNPRHKITKRGQNVTFRCDPISEHNRLYWYRQTLGQGPEFLTYFQNEAQLEKSRLLSDRFSAERPKGSFSTLEIQRTEQGDSAMYLCASSKNTGGLSTGELFFGEGSRLTVL.

The chain has TRBV30 and TRBJ2-7; 8 nucleotides agree with TRBD2. Trimming took 2 bases from V and 4 from J; bases not matched to a gene: 7. Germline assignment: CDR1 GTSNPN and CDR2 SVGIG (reference sequence). The CDR3 extends over 14 amino acids. CDR3 sequence (DNA): TGTGCCTGGAGTAAGGTAGCGGGACATTACGAGCAGTACTTC. Amino acids: CAWSKVAGHYEQYF.

V usage is TRBV13 and J usage is TRBJ2-3; D gene unclear. This CDR3 is built from 18 residues. Between the trimmed V and J ends, which lost 2 bases and 0 bases, there was a span of 18 bases. The germline gives CDR1 PRHDT, CDR2 FYEKMQ (reference sequence). This CDR3 reads CASSLRRGRTPSTDTQYF. The DNA for the CDR3 is TGTGCCAGCAGCTTACGACGAGGTCGCACCCCAAGCACAGATACGCAGTATTTT.

V gene TRBV19 combines with J gene TRBJ2-5; TRBD2 aligns across 7 bases. CDR3 length equals 14 residues. Germline V gene data show CDR1 as LNHDA and CDR2 as SQIVND (reference sequence). V lost 9 bases and J lost 2; bases outside the gene matches: 9. CDR3 nucleotide sequence: TGTGCCAGCGGTTTCTTGGGGGGGCAAGAGACCCAGTACTTC. Protein product: CASGFLGGQETQYF.

This chain joins TRBV6-4 and TRBJ2-2; 14 bases line up with TRBD2. CDR1 and CDR2 from the germline V gene are MRHNA and SNTAGT. With V trimmed by 0 bases and J by 4 bases, 7 bases remained unmatched. The CDR3 is 19 residues long. The CDR3 sequence is CASSDSPMTSGRATGELFF. In DNA, the CDR3 is TGTGCCAGCAGTGACTCCCCGATGACTAGCGGGAGGGCCACCGGGGAGCTGTTTTTT.

The CDR3 sequence: CASSLAGTSGRARRDNEQFF. The CDR3 DNA sequence: TGTGCCAGCAGCTTGGCTGGGACTAGCGGGAGGGCAAGGAGGGACAATGAGCAGTTCTTC. The chain joins TRBV5-4 to TRBJ2-1; 16 bases are a match to TRBD2. From germline, CDR1 is SGHNT and CDR2 YYREEE (reference sequence). After removal of 0 bases from V and 5 bases from J, the junction contained 11 bases not matched to a gene. CDR3 length equals 20 residues.

This clone has a handful of counts. V gene TRBV6-2 or TRBV6-3 combines with J gene TRBJ2-7; D remains ambiguous. Trimming took off 6 bases at V and 4 bases at J, with 10 bases between the two ends. CDR3 length: 12 residues. Germline V gives CDR1 MNHEY, CDR2 SVGEGT. The CDR3 protein is CASSLDTYEQYF. CDR3 nucleotide sequence: TGTGCCAGCAGCCTCGATACTTACGAGCAGTACTTC.

The chain couples TRBV7-2 to TRBJ2-5; D possibly corresponds to TRBD2 (6 bases). The ends were cut back, 5 bases at V and 2 bases at J, with 15 bases in the middle. The length of the CDR3 is 15 residues. Germline CDR1 reads SGHTA; CDR2 reads FQGNSA. The CDR3 region has the DNA TGTGCCAGCAGCCCGCCCGGGGGACTTCAAGAGACCCAGTACTTC. It translates to CASSPPGGLQETQYF.

V and J are TRBV7-2 and TRBJ1-5, with 10 bases lining up with TRBD1. The CDR3 sequence is 16 residues long. Trimming cost V 5 bases and J 5 bases; bases outside gene matches: 9. CDR1 is SGHTA and CDR2 is FQGNSA in the germline V gene. In DNA, the CDR3 is TGTGCCAGCAGCAGACGGGGCGGGACAGGGGATCAGCCCCAGCATTTT. Its translation is CASSRRGGTGDQPQHF.

Only one count was recorded for this clone. The genes are TRBV7-9 and TRBJ1-1, with 11 bases aligning to TRBD1. Germline V gene sequence: CDR1 SEHNR, CDR2 FQNEAQ (reference sequence). The trim removed 5 bases at V and 1 base at J, leaving 12 bases unmatched. This CDR3 spans 18 amino acids. The CDR3: CASSPSRTGGAGNTEAFF. The CDR3 bases are TGTGCCAGCAGCCCCAGCAGGACAGGGGGCGCGGGGAACACTGAAGCTTTCTTT.

The DNA of the CDR3 is TGTGCCTGGAGTGCGGGGGTTCTGGGAGGCTACACCTTC. This encodes CAWSAGVLGGYTF. V and J are TRBV30 and TRBJ1-2, with D perhaps matching TRBD1 (5 bases). This CDR3 is 13 amino acids long. Germline V gene data show CDR1 as GTSNPN and CDR2 as SVGIG (reference sequence). Trimming stripped 1 base from V and 8 bases from J, with 14 bases between.